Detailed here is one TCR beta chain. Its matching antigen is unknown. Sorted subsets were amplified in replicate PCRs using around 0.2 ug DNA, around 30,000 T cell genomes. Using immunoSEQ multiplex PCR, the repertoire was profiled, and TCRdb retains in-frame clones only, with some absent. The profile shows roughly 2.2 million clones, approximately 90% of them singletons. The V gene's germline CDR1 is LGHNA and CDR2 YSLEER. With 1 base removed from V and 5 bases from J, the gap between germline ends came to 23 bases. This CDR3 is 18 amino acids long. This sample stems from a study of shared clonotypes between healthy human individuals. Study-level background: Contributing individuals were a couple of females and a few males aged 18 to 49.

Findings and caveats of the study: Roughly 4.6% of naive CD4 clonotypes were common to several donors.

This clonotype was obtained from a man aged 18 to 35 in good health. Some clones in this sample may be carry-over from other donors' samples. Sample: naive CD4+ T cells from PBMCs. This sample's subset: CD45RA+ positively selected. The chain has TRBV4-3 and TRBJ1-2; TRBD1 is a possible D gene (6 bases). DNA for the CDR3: TGCGCCAGCAGCCAAGCAACAGGGTTAGGTGTCGATAAATATGGCTACACCTTC. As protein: CASSQATGLGVDKYGYTF.